This section outlines one T cell receptor beta chain sequence together with its context. Antigen: not known. Looked up from germline, CDR1 is PRHDT and CDR2 is FYEKMQ (reference sequence). The CDR3 is 15 amino acids. Trimming took 2 bases from V and 3 from J, leaving 14 bases between them. Study-level points and caveats: Tumor Tregs overlapped most with tumor, then blood, naive CD4+ cells. In terms of TCR gene usage, tumor memory CD4+ T cells clustered together with blood and lymph node memory CD4+ cells, as well as with lymph node naive CD4+ cells.

Tregs were sorted as CD4+CD25+CD127-/low cells. TCRdb re-called the 5' RACE reads through MiXCR, storing one row per CDR3 protein. The table records about 11,000 distinct CDR3 sequences, roughly a quarter of them present only once. The rearrangement uses TRBV13 and TRBJ2-7; D is perhaps TRBD1 (5 bases). The sequence was collected from a female donor with breast cancer. Sequencing input: Tregs sorted from a lymph node. This CDR3 reads CASSLSGQGLYEQYF. The CDR3 DNA reads TGTGCCAGCAGCTTATCTGGGCAGGGTCTCTACGAGCAGTACTTC.